This T cell receptor beta chain was found in a study of human T cells and chemical hapten exposure. As for the study in general: On roughly 2 cm by roughly 2 cm of upper inner arm skin, sensitization was performed with 2% DPC. Patients having alopecia areata, totalis or universalis were mostly female. Broader study findings: Compared with pre-sensitization or healthy control sets, expanded TCRs clustered more.

Described time point: pre-sensitization, week 0. The treatment here: therapeutic diphenylcyclopropenone sensitization with weekly scalp DPC. There are 17 residues in the CDR3. The germline V gene encodes CDR1 SNHLY and CDR2 FYNNEI. After removal of 7 bases from V and 1 base from J, the junction contained 15 bases not matched to a gene. This clonotype has a handful of counts. The antigen is not known. Unique molecular identifiers were attached to individual cDNA molecules during library preparation. MiXCR, applied by TCRdb to the RACE reads, yields one record per CDR3 protein. The data contain under 400,000 distinct CDR3 sequences, 4% to 6% of them seen just once; the ten biggest clones take up about 2.5%.

The TCR originated in a woman aged 45-60 years with alopecia areata. Some clones in this sample may be carry-over from other donors' samples. Sequencing used whole blood, obtained in connection with sensitization to the hapten diphenylcyclopropenone (DPC). This chain joins TRBV2 and TRBJ2-7; 8 bases agree with TRBD2. The CDR3 sequence: CASTLKGASGRSYEQYF. The CDR3 nucleotides are TGTGCCAGCACCCTGAAAGGTGCTAGCGGGCGATCCTACGAGCAGTACTTC. The whole variable domain, filled in from reference TRBV2 and TRBJ2-7, reads EPEVTQTPSHQVTQMGQEVILRCVPISNHLYFYWYRQILGQKVEFLVSFYNNEISEKSEIFDDQFSVERPDGSNFTLKIRSTKLEDSAMYFCASTLKGASGRSYEQYFGPGTRLTVT.